The subject of this entry is one TCR beta chain. The antigen remains unidentified. Study-level points and caveats: Tumor memory CD4+ T cell TCR gene usage was found to cluster with blood and lymph node memory CD4+ cells and with lymph node naive CD4+ cells. The larger cohort examined one V-J beta rearrangement, not whole repertoires.

Constant-region reverse primers amplified full-length variable regions, followed by semi-nested Nested Universal Primer A PCR. TCRdb processed the 5' RACE reads anew with MiXCR; each CDR3 protein has one entry. The table lists about 5,200 distinct CDR3 sequences, around three quarters of them singletons. Looked up from germline, CDR1 is SGHVS and CDR2 is FNYEAQ. The CDR3 consists of 15 residues. After removal of 0 bases from V and 2 bases from J, the junction contained 2 bases not matched to a gene. Purified naive CD4+ T cells were depleted of CD25+ Tregs. The sequence was collected from a female donor with breast cancer. Input material: naive CD4+ T cells sorted from blood. Subset here: naive CD4+ T cells, CD4+CD45RA+CD25-. The V gene is TRBV7-6, the J gene TRBJ2-5; 8 nucleotides agree with TRBD1. The DNA of the CDR3 is TGTGCCAGCAGCTTAGCCGGGACAGGTCAAGAGACCCAGTACTTC. This encodes CASSLAGTGQETQYF.